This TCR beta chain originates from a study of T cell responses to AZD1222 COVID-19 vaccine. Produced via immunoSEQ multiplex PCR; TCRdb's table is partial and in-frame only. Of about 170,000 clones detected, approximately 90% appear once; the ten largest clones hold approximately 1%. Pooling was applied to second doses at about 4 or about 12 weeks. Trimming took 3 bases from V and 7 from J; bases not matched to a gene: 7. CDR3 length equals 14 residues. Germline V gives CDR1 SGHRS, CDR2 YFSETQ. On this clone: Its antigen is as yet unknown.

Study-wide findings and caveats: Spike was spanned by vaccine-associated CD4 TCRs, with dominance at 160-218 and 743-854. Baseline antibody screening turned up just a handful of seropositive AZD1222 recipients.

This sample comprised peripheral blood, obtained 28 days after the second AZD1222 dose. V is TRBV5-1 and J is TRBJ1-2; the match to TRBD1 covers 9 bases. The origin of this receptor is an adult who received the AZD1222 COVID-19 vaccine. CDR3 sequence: CASSSPGQGSGYTF. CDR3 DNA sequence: TGCGCCAGCAGCTCCCCGGGACAGGGCTCTGGCTACACCTTC. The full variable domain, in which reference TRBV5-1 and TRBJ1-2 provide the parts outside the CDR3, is KAGVTQTPRYLIKTRGQQVTLSCSPISGHRSVSWYQQTPGQGLQFLFEYFSETQRNKGNFPGRFSGRQFSNSRSEMNVSTLELGDSALYLCASSSPGQGSGYTFGSGTRLTVV.